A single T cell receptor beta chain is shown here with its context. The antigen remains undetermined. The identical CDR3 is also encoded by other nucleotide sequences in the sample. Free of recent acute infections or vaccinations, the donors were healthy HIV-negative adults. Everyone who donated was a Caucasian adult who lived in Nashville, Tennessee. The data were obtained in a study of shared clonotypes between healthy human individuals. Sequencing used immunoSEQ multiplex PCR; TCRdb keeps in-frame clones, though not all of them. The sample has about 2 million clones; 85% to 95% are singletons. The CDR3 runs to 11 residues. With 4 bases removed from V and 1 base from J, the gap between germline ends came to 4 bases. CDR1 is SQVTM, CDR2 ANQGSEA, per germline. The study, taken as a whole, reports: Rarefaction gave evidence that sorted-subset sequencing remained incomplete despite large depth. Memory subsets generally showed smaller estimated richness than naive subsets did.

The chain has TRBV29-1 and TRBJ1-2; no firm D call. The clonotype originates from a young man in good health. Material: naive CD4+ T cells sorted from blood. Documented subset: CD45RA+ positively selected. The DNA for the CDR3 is TGCAGCGTTGCCAGTAACTATGGCTACACCTTC. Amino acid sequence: CSVASNYGYTF.